This TCR beta chain comes out of a study of blood T cell repertoires in COVID-19. As for the study in general: COVID-19 samples from acute and convalescent phases originated in the United States, Italy and Spain. PBMCs, B-cell-depleted T cells, or T cells provided the cDNA or gDNA that made up the material.

In its sample, this clone was seen once. The authors' processing: Nucleated cell number was recorded as an estimate derived from reference gene primer amplification. Method: immunoSEQ multiplex PCR; TCRdb's copy keeps in-frame clones and lacks some. V and J calls and clone size are given by that table; D and trimming were obtained from the DNA. The data show around 15,000 clones, roughly 90% seen once. This CDR3 contains 14 residues. Trimming cost V 5 bases and J 7 bases; bases outside gene matches: 10. Germline V gene sequence: CDR1 LNHDA, CDR2 SQIVND (reference sequence). The chain links TRBV19 to TRBJ1-2; 7 nucleotides align to TRBD1. Sequenced sample: peripheral blood. The receptor was derived from a human donor in a cohort sampled during active COVID-19. This CDR3 reads CASSPPAPGGGYTF. DNA for the CDR3: TGTGCCAGTAGTCCCCCCGCCCCAGGGGGTGGCTACACCTTC. The whole variable domain, remainder taken from reference TRBV19 and TRBJ1-2, is DGGITQSPKYLFRKEGQNVTLSCEQNLNHDAMYWYRQDPGQGLRLIYYSQIVNDFQKGDIAEGYSVSREKKESFPLTVTSAQKNPTAFYLCASSPPAPGGGYTFGSGTRLTVV.